This T cell receptor beta chain stems from a study of shared clonotypes between healthy human individuals. General study points: Sorted-subset sequencing, rarefaction showed, was incomplete despite large depth.

Naivety among CD8 cells was defined by CD45RO negativity and positive CCR7 selection, thereby excluding terminally differentiated effector memory CD45RA+ cells. The repertoire was sequenced with immunoSEQ multiplex PCR; TCRdb's copy has only in-frame clones and lacks some. The sample comprises 2 million to 2.5 million clones, approximately 94% of which are singletons, and about 1.1% rests with the top ten. With regard to this clone: Its antigen remains unknown.

CDR3 length: 15 residues. The germline V gene encodes CDR1 SEHNR and CDR2 FQNEAQ (reference sequence). Trimming removed 5 bases from V and 5 bases from J, with 19 bases in between. The gene calls are TRBV7-9 and TRBJ2-7; D is perhaps TRBD2 (6 bases). The sample consisted of naive CD8+ T cells sorted from blood. This clonotype originated in a man between 18 and 35 years old in good health. The CDR3 nucleotides are TGTGCCAGCAGCCCCGACTACGGGGGAGGTGACGAGCAGTACTTC. This gives the protein CASSPDYGGGDEQYF.